This T cell receptor beta chain emerged from a study of T-cell reconstitution after alpha-beta-depleted transplantation in children (dated by TCRdb to between 2015 and 2016). General notes on the study: T-cell immune reconstitution after TCRalphabeta/CD19-depleted allogeneic hematopoietic cell transplantation in children was quantitatively tracked in the study by means of TCR repertoire profiling. The paper's findings and limits, for the study overall: The high TCRbeta diversity at day 60 in some patients was ascribed to recipient T cells and intrathymic progenitors that had survived conditioning. The apparently early recovery of alphabetaT-cell counts about two months after transplant reportedly depended on only several hundred rapidly expanded clones that came from non-depleted graft cells. Over the following months the frequencies of hyperexpanded clones went down, and after one year T-cell counts and TCRbeta diversity were mostly credited to newly produced T cells.

This clonotype has just a few counts. What this receptor recognizes is not known. There are no base qualities to consult, and no much larger clone falls within one base. The treatment or condition tag for this specimen amounts to: allogeneic hematopoietic cell transplantation with graft depleted of TCRalphabeta T cells and CD19 B cells. Transplant recipients were children who received TCRalphabeta/CD19-depleted allogeneic hematopoietic cell grafts. Libraries were constructed by PCR. This sample was sequenced with an Illumina HiSeq 2500. Molecular barcoding was employed in the preparation of TCR libraries, with unique molecular identifiers being used to normalize TCRbeta repertoire quantification. The public reads were quality trimmed at Q25 with fastp and then assembled into clones with MiXCR by TCRdb, keeping productive beta chains. When rows share a CDR3 protein, they turn into one entry using the most common DNA and genes. This sample has about 830,000 distinct CDR3 sequences in its table, and around 17% of those were observed once. The top ten hold around 5.3% of the sample.

The TCR comes from a male patient younger than 18 who had a stem cell transplant for acute lymphoblastic leukemia, so the T cells may come from the graft donor. The source material was PBMCs, mostly from graft donor cells, sampled 360 days after TCRalphabeta/CD19-depleted stem cell transplant.

CDR3 loop: CSVRRTVSTGELFF. The DNA sequence follows: TGCAGCGTTAGACGTACAGTATCCACCGGGGAGCTGTTTTTT. The chain couples TRBV29-1 to TRBJ2-2, with the D gene uncertain. From a lookup of the germline V gene, CDR1 and CDR2 are SQVTM and ANQGSEA. The cysteine opens and the phenylalanine closes a CDR3 of 14 amino acids. Of all the DNA, just the CDR3 is kept, 42 bases in frame from base 1. Deletion took 5 bases off V and 4 bases off J, with a span of 14 bases between the germline ends.